This is a list of T cell receptor beta chains from one sample in a study of cytomegalovirus exposure and HLA in healthy donors. The data were produced by immunoSEQ multiplex PCR, yet TCRdb's version contains in-frame clones alone and is incomplete. The sample holds some 170,000 clones, nearly 90% seen once. Sequencing used PBMCs. The receptors were gathered from a woman between 18 and 29 years old in good health and CMV-seropositive. Both conserved end residues are part of each CDR3. The D gene is left open where the match is weak. A row's size may be missing; if present it is once, few, many or a size class.

DNA	CDR3	size	J	V	D
TGTGCCAGCAGTTCCCCGTACGGGACTAGCCCCAATGAGCAGTTCTTC	CASSSPYGTSPNEQFF	-	TRBJ2-1	TRBV28	TRBD2
TGTGCCAGCAGCTTAGAAGGGGACAGCACCACCATATATTTT	CASSLEGDSTTIYF	-	TRBJ1-3	TRBV7-2	TRBD1
TGTGCCAGCAGCGTAGTGGGTAGCGGGAGCGCAGATACGCAGTATTTT	CASSVVGSGSADTQYF	-	TRBJ2-3	TRBV9	TRBD2
TGTGCCAGCAGTTTATCCAGGGTTAGTAATGAGCAGTTCTTC	CASSLSRVSNEQFF	-	TRBJ2-1	TRBV28	-
TGTGCCAGCAACACAGAGGGAGGCTACACCTTC	CASNTEGGYTF	-	TRBJ1-2	TRBV25-1	-
TGCGCCAGCAGGGGAGACAGGGCTGGGGCCAACGTCCTGACTTTC	CASRGDRAGANVLTF	-	TRBJ2-6	TRBV5-1	TRBD1
TGTGCCAGTAACCAGGGTGATAAGAATGAGCAGTTCTTC	CASNQGDKNEQFF	-	TRBJ2-1	TRBV19	-
TGTGCCAGCAGTGATGAGGGAAACACTGAAGCTTTCTTT	CASSDEGNTEAFF	-	TRBJ1-1	TRBV2	-
TGTGCCAGCAGCTTACCTCCTCGACTAGCGGGCCCCTACGAGCAGTACTTC	CASSLPPRLAGPYEQYF	-	TRBJ2-7	TRBV7-2	TRBD2
TGTGCCAGCAGTTACTCGATCCTAGCAGGTACCTACGAGCAGTACTTC	CASSYSILAGTYEQYF	-	TRBJ2-7	TRBV6-5	-
TGTGCCAGCAGCGCCGGGGGGGGAGGTACCTACGAGCAGTACTTC	CASSAGGGGTYEQYF	-	TRBJ2-7	TRBV2	TRBD2
TGTGCCAGTAGTATAGAGGGCTGGCAGGGGGCGTTTGGGGAGCTGTTTTTT	CASSIEGWQGAFGELFF	-	TRBJ2-2	TRBV19	TRBD1
TGTGCCAGCAGCAAAGTTCTCGGGACAGGGTTAGATCAGCCCCAGCATTTT	CASSKVLGTGLDQPQHF	-	TRBJ1-5	TRBV28	TRBD1
TGTGCCAGCAGTTACTCGATCGGGGTAATGAACACTGAAGCTTTCTTT	CASSYSIGVMNTEAFF	-	TRBJ1-1	TRBV6-5	-
TGTGCCTGGAGTGGGGGGACTAGCGGGAGTGCGTATGAGCAGTTCTTC	CAWSGGTSGSAYEQFF	-	TRBJ2-1	TRBV30	TRBD2
TGCGCCAGCAGCCAACCGAGGGAATCCGGGGAGCTGTTTTTT	CASSQPRESGELFF	-	TRBJ2-2	TRBV4-3	-
TGTGCTAGCAGCGTAGGCAGGAACAGCGAGACCCAGTACTTC	CASSVGRNSETQYF	-	TRBJ2-5	TRBV7-7	-
TGTGCCAGCAGCCGAACAGACGTAGCCAAAAACATTCAGTACTTC	CASSRTDVAKNIQYF	-	TRBJ2-4	TRBV5-4	-
TGTGCCAGCAGCTTGTCCGCAGGGGCAGAGACTGAAGCTTTCTTT	CASSLSAGAETEAFF	-	TRBJ1-1	TRBV5-4	-
TGTGCTAGGGGGGGCAGGAACTATGGCTACACCTTC	CARGGRNYGYTF	-	TRBJ1-2	TRBV6-1	-
TGTGCCAGCAGCTCAGCGGGAGGGACCTACGAGCAGTACTTC	CASSSAGGTYEQYF	-	TRBJ2-7	TRBV7-3	TRBD2
TGCGCCAGCAGAGGGACAGGGGGCGTGACAGATACGCAGTATTTT	CASRGTGGVTDTQYF	-	TRBJ2-3	TRBV10-2	TRBD1
TGCGCCAGCAGCCAATCGGCGGGAGGGCCCTCGGATGAGCAGTTCTTC	CASSQSAGGPSDEQFF	once	TRBJ2-1	TRBV4-1	TRBD2
TGTGCCAGCAGTTTATCGTCGGGAGAGGCTCGCAATGAGCAGTTCTTC	CASSLSSGEARNEQFF	-	TRBJ2-1	TRBV27	-